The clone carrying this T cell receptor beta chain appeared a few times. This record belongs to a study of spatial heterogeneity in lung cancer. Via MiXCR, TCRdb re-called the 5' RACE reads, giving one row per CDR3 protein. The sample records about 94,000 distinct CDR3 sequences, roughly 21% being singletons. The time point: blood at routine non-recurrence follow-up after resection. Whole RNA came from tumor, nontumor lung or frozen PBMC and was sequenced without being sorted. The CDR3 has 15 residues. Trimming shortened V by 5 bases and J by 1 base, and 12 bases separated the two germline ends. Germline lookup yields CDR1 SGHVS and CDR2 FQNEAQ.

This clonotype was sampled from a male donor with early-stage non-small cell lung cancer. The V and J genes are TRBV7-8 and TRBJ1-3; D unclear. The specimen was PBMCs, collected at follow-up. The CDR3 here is CASSHRRPSGNTIYF. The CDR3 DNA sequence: TGTGCCAGCAGCCACCGCCGGCCTTCTGGAAACACCATATATTTT.